This T cell receptor beta chain stems from a study of blood T cell repertoires in COVID-19. About the research overall: Whether acute or convalescent, the COVID-19 samples came from the United States, Italy and Spain. The cDNA or gDNA used as material had been derived from T cells, B-cell-depleted T cells, or PBMCs.

Unmatched junction bases numbered 5, after V lost 4 bases and J lost 2 bases. Germline V lookup: CDR1 SGHTS, CDR2 YDEGEE. The length of the CDR3 is 16 residues. In the source study's methods: Nucleated cell counts were estimated from reference gene primer amplification. Libraries were prepared by immunoSEQ multiplex PCR; TCRdb keeps only in-frame clonotypes and omits some of them. That table gives V, J and clone size, and the DNA gave D and trimming. The sample records a few hundred thousand clones, roughly 89% being singletons. The sequence was collected from a middle-aged woman who had recovered from COVID-19. The rearrangement links TRBV5-8 to TRBJ2-2; 10 positions match TRBD2. The sample taken for sequencing was peripheral blood. This CDR3 reads CASSIRTSGNTGELFF. DNA of the CDR3: TGTGCCAGCAGCATAAGGACTAGCGGCAACACCGGGGAGCTGTTTTTT. Combining the CDR3 with reference TRBV5-8 and TRBJ2-2 gives the whole variable domain EAGVTQSPTHLIKTRGQQATLRCSPISGHTSVYWYQQALGLGLQFLLWYDEGEERNRGNFPPRFSGRQFPNYSSELNVNALELEDSALYLCASSIRTSGNTGELFFGEGSRLTVL.